This TCR beta chain derives from a study of cytomegalovirus exposure and HLA in healthy donors. Trimming left V 1 base short and J 0 bases short, with 11 bases between. Germline V lookup: CDR1 SGHRS, CDR2 YFSETQ. This CDR3 has 16 residues. Study-level results: A list of approximately 160 TCR beta chains associated with cytomegalovirus was given. A later analysis reportedly found fewer N-insertions in an Asian-associated ancestry cluster than the roughly 670-donor mean. In vitro confirmation showed a few CMV-associated chains to be CMV antigen specific.

This clone showed up just a few times. Its antigen remains unidentified. PCR was performed using 60 Vbeta and 13 Jbeta primers. Measured with immunoSEQ multiplex PCR; TCRdb has only the in-frame clones, and not every one. The sample includes 140,000 or so clones, approximately 91% of them seen just once. This chain uses TRBV5-1 with TRBJ2-1; tentatively, D is TRBD2 (6 bases). The TCR was taken from a woman aged 40 to 50 in good health and CMV-seronegative. The sequenced sample was PBMCs. Written as DNA, the CDR3 is TGCGCCAGCAGCTTGTCCGGGGGAACCTCCTACAATGAGCAGTTCTTC. Its translation: CASSLSGGTSYNEQFF.